This TCR beta chain was retrieved from a study of blood T cell repertoires in COVID-19. Study background: The United States, Italy and Spain supplied acute and convalescent COVID-19 samples. The analysed material was cDNA or gDNA that came from T cells, B-cell-depleted T cells, or PBMCs.

There are 14 residues in the CDR3. The V and J ends lost 8 bases and 8 bases respectively, with 18 bases between them. Germline values: CDR1 SGHVS, CDR2 FQNEAQ. Methods used by the authors: Using reference gene primer amplification, nucleated cell counts were estimated. Method: immunoSEQ multiplex PCR; TCRdb's copy keeps in-frame clones and lacks some. V and J calls plus clone size are reproduced from that table; the DNA served to infer D and trimming. The sample lists roughly 260,000 clones, around nine tenths occurring once. The sample comprised peripheral blood. The clonotype was recovered from a man aged 40-49 years who had recovered from COVID-19. The V and J genes are TRBV7-8 and TRBJ1-4; D may be TRBD1 (6 bases). The CDR3 sequence: CASGGWGQQEKLFF. The CDR3 bases are TGTGCCAGCGGGGGTTGGGGGCAGCAAGAAAAACTGTTTTTT.